This TCR beta chain was observed in a study of control samples from healthy donors and cancer patients. CDR1 is MDHEN and CDR2 is SYDVKM in the germline V gene. With V trimmed by 6 bases and J by 4 bases, 4 bases remained unmatched. This CDR3 comprises 14 residues. Clones were sequenced by immunoSEQ multiplex PCR, and TCRdb holds only the in-frame ones, with some missing. The sample shows about 170,000 clones, 80% to 90% of them seen only once. The TCR comes from a man in his thirties or forties in good health. The chain employs TRBV28 and TRBJ2-2; TRBD1 aligns across 8 bases. The sequencing sample was made of blood. CDR3 sequence: CASRGQGGTGELFF. DNA for the CDR3: TGTGCCAGCAGAGGACAGGGAGGCACCGGGGAGCTGTTTTTT.